This T cell receptor beta chain stems from a study of T-cell reconstitution after alpha-beta-depleted transplantation in children. Findings and caveats of the study: Expanded graft clones, several hundred of them, were reportedly the source of alpha-beta T cells about two months after transplant. Certain patients had high TCRbeta diversity at day 60, and it came from recipient T cells and thymic progenitors that survived.

Unique molecular identifiers were used to barcode this TCRbeta library. One entry per CDR3 protein results from TCRdb running MiXCR on the PCR reads. Of 150,000 to 200,000 distinct CDR3 sequences detected, 8.5% to 14% appear once; the ten largest clones hold roughly 13%. Comment on this clonotype: What it binds is not known.

The CDR3 covers 17 residues. With V trimmed by 3 bases and J by 3 bases, 9 bases remained unmatched. The rearrangement joins TRBV12-3 or TRBV12-4 to TRBJ1-2; 11 bases align to TRBD1. The TCR comes from a boy aged 2 to 10 with acute myeloid leukemia, due to receive a stem cell transplant. Specimen: PBMCs, collected before TCRalphabeta/CD19-depleted stem cell transplant. Here the CDR3 DNA reads TGTGCCAGCAGTTTTCTCAACTGGACAGGGGGCGACTATGGCTACACCTTC. Translated, it gives CASSFLNWTGGDYGYTF.